Listed below are T cell receptor beta chains from one sample, sequenced in a study of blood T cell repertoires in COVID-19. Repertoires were generated with immunoSEQ multiplex PCR, while TCRdb's copy carries only in-frame clones and drops some. Of roughly 350,000 clones in the sample, around 91% were seen once. Sequenced material: peripheral blood. The origin of the receptors is a young woman who had recovered from COVID-19. CDR3s include the opening cysteine and the closing phenylalanine or tryptophan. The order of the fields is V gene, CDR3 length, D gene, clone size, J gene, CDR3 DNA, CDR3 protein. A D gene is named only where the DNA matches it firmly. Not every row has a clone size; where given, it reads once, few, many or a size class.

TRBV12-3/TRBV12-4	13	NA	NA	TRBJ1-4	TGTGCCAGCAGTTTCGGGGGGGGTGAAAAACTGTTTTTT	CASSFGGGEKLFF
TRBV6-5	13	TRBD1	NA	TRBJ1-2	TGTGCCAGCAGCATGACAGGGGCCTATGGCTACACCTTC	CASSMTGAYGYTF
TRBV20-1	13	TRBD1	NA	TRBJ1-4	TGCAGTGCTATTGACAGGGGTGGCGAAAAACTGTTTTTT	CSAIDRGGEKLFF
TRBV29-1	13	TRBD2	NA	TRBJ2-1	TGCAGCGTTTTAGCGGGAGTAAGCAATGAGCAGTTCTTC	CSVLAGVSNEQFF
TRBV6-5	16	NA	few	TRBJ1-3	TGTGCCAGCAGTTACGCGGCGGGGATCTCTGGAAACACCATATATTTT	CASSYAAGISGNTIYF
TRBV5-6	14	NA	once	TRBJ1-5	TGTGCCAGCAGCTTGTTCAGGGTGGATCAGCCCCAGCATTTT	CASSLFRVDQPQHF
TRBV6-5	15	TRBD1	NA	TRBJ1-2	TGTGCCAGCAGCAGAAGACAGGGGAGGGGATATGGCTACACCTTC	CASSRRQGRGYGYTF
TRBV30	13	NA	NA	TRBJ1-1	TGTGCCTGGGGACAACACCGGGGCACTGAAGCTTTCTTT	CAWGQHRGTEAFF
TRBV9	17	NA	NA	TRBJ2-1	TGTGCCAGCAGCTTGTCGCTCCGGCTAGCGACAAACAATGAGCAGTTCTTC	CASSLSLRLATNNEQFF
TRBV19	16	TRBD1	few	TRBJ2-2	TGTGCCAGTAGTATAGGGGGGACAGCGAACACCGGGGAGCTGTTTTTT	CASSIGGTANTGELFF
TRBV9	15	NA	NA	TRBJ2-1	TGTGCCAGCAGCGCCTGGGGAGAAGCTTACAATGAGCAGTTCTTC	CASSAWGEAYNEQFF
TRBV13	15	NA	once	TRBJ2-2	TGTGCCAGCAGCTTAGCAGGGGCTTTAACCGGGGAGCTGTTTTTT	CASSLAGALTGELFF
TRBV29-1	16	NA	NA	TRBJ1-2	TGCAGCGTCCCTGAGGATGCGCGAACGAAGAACTATGGCTACACCTTC	CSVPEDARTKNYGYTF
TRBV7-2	16	NA	NA	TRBJ2-6	TGTGCCAGCAGCTCTATGCGGTACTCTGGGGCCAACGTCCTGACTTTC	CASSSMRYSGANVLTF
TRBV4-1	15	TRBD1	NA	TRBJ1-6	TGCGCCAGCAGCCTCGGACAGGGGGATAATTCACCCCTCCACTTT	CASSLGQGDNSPLHF
TRBV6-5	14	TRBD1	once	TRBJ1-1	TGTGCCAGCAGTATCGGACAGGGCCGGACTGAAGCTTTCTTT	CASSIGQGRTEAFF
TRBV19	13	NA	NA	TRBJ2-3	TGTGCCAGTAGTAAGCAGGGCACAGATACGCAGTATTTT	CASSKQGTDTQYF
TRBV11-3	13	NA	NA	TRBJ2-5	TGTGCCAGCACCCCACAGGGTAGCGAGACCCAGTACTTC	CASTPQGSETQYF
TRBV10-3	14	NA	NA	TRBJ1-1	TGTGCCATCAGTGAGCCTACAGGGAACACTGAAGCTTTCTTT	CAISEPTGNTEAFF